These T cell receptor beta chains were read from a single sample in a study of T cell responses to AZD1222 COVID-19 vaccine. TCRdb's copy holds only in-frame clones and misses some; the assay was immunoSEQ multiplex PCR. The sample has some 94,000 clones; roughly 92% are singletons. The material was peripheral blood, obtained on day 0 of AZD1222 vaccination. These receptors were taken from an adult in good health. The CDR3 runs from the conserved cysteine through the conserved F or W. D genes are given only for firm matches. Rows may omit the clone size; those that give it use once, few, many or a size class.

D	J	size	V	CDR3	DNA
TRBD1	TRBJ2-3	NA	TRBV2	CASSRTGGSTDTQYF	TGTGCCAGCAGTAGGACAGGGGGAAGCACAGATACGCAGTATTTT
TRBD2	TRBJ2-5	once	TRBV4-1	CASSQDYPGGQATQYF	TGCGCCAGCAGCCAAGACTACCCGGGGGGGCAGGCGACCCAGTACTTC
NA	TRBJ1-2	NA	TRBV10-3	CAISEGRQEDYTF	TGTGCCATCAGTGAAGGGAGACAGGAGGACTACACCTTC
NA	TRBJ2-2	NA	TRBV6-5	CASSSTGTTGELFF	TGTGCCAGCAGTTCCACAGGGACTACCGGGGAGCTGTTTTTT
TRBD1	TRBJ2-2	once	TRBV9	CASSPGTANTGELFF	TGTGCCAGCAGCCCGGGGACAGCGAACACCGGGGAGCTGTTTTTT
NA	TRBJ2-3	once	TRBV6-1	CASSERARDTQYF	TGTGCCAGCAGTGAAAGGGCCCGGGATACGCAGTATTTT
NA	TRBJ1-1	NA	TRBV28	CASSEQGNTEAFF	TGTGCCAGCAGCGAACAGGGGAACACTGAAGCTTTCTTT
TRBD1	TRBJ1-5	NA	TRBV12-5	CASGLVVGQVVEPQHF	TGTGCTAGTGGTTTGGTAGTGGGACAGGTGGTTGAGCCCCAGCATTTT
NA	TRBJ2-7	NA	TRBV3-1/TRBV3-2	CASSQAGYKQYF	TGTGCCAGCAGCCAAGCAGGCTACAAGCAGTACTTC
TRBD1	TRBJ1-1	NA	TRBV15	CATSRAGTGTEAFF	TGTGCCACCAGCAGAGCAGGGACAGGCACTGAAGCTTTCTTT
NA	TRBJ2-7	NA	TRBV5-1	CASSLTAGGGYEQYF	TGCGCCAGCAGCTTGACGGCAGGGGGAGGTTACGAGCAGTACTTC
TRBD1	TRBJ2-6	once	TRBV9	CASSKRRQGDSGANVLTF	TGTGCCAGCAGCAAACGTAGACAGGGTGACTCTGGGGCCAACGTCCTGACTTTC
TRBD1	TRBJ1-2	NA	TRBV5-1	CASSFEGTGGYTF	TGCGCCAGCAGCTTCGAGGGGACAGGCGGCTACACCTTC
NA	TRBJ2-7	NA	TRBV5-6	CASSLEGDEQYF	TGTGCCAGCAGCTTGGAAGGGGACGAGCAGTACTTC
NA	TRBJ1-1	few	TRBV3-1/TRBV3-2	CASSPGPRDTEAFF	TGTGCCAGCAGCCCCGGGCCCAGGGACACTGAAGCTTTCTTT
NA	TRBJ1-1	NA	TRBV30	CAWSVEPLNTEAFF	TGTGCCTGGAGTGTAGAGCCCTTGAACACTGAAGCTTTCTTT
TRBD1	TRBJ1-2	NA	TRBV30	CAWSEGTGGYYGYTF	TGTGCCTGGAGTGAAGGGACAGGGGGCTACTATGGCTACACCTTC
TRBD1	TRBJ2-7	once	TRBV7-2	CASSLELTTGRSYEQYF	TGTGCCAGCAGCTTAGAACTTACGACAGGGAGATCCTACGAGCAGTACTTC
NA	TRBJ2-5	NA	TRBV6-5	CASSYLRGGTQYF	TGTGCCAGCAGTTACCTGAGGGGTGGGACCCAGTACTTC
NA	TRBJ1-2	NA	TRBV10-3	CAISESTVYGYTF	TGTGCCATCAGTGAGTCGACAGTTTATGGCTACACCTTC
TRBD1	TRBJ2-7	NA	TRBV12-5	CASAPGQGAYEQYF	TGTGCTAGTGCCCCAGGACAGGGAGCCTACGAGCAGTACTTC
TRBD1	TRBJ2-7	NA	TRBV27	CASRLRGGQGISYEQYF	TGTGCCAGCAGACTCAGGGGGGGACAGGGAATCTCCTACGAGCAGTACTTC
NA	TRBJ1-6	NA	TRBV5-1	CASSPETGNYNSPLHF	TGCGCCAGCAGCCCGGAGACAGGAAACTATAATTCACCCCTCCACTTT
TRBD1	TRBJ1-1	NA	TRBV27	CASSTPHRTGRGTEAFF	TGTGCCAGCAGCACCCCCCACAGGACAGGTAGGGGCACTGAAGCTTTCTTT
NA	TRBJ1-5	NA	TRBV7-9	CASSLGPGYSNQPQHF	TGTGCCAGCAGCTTAGGACCGGGGTATAGCAATCAGCCCCAGCATTTT
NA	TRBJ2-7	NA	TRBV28	CASNSIWDKQTGDYEQYF	TGTGCCAGCAATTCTATTTGGGACAAGCAAACGGGGGACTACGAGCAGTACTTC